The clone carrying this T cell receptor (beta chain) was counted many times. The CDR3 runs to 15 residues. V was trimmed by 7 bases and J by 1 base, leaving 11 bases between them. Germline CDR1 MNHEY, CDR2 SVGEGT. A single record per CDR3 protein comes from TCRdb applying MiXCR to the 5' RACE reads. This table holds 35,000 to 45,000 distinct CDR3 sequences, 10% to 15% found once. This sample is part of a study of early T cells in non-severe SARS-CoV-2 infection. The source is an adult who was a healthcare worker with PCR-confirmed SARS-CoV-2 infection or an uninfected control (not recorded which). The sequenced sample was whole blood. This sequence joins TRBV6-2 or TRBV6-3 and TRBJ2-6; D unclear. Here the CDR3 reads CASTLDASGANVLTF. The CDR3 DNA follows: TGTGCCAGCACCCTTGACGCATCTGGGGCCAACGTCCTGACTTTC.